This T cell receptor (beta chain) was recovered during a study of blood T cell repertoires in COVID-19. Across the whole study: From the United States, Italy and Spain came samples of acute and convalescent COVID-19. PBMCs, B-cell-depleted T cells, or T cells were the source of the cDNA or gDNA that made up the material.

Profiling relied on immunoSEQ multiplex PCR, and the TCRdb table lists in-frame clones only, not all of them. The sample carries over 150,000 clones, roughly 84% recorded once. The CDR3 consists of 18 residues. Germline assignment: CDR1 ENHRY and CDR2 SYGVKD. Trimming removed 7 bases from V and 1 base from J, with 23 bases in between. The chain joins TRBV10-3 to TRBJ2-1; weak D call: TRBD2 (5 bases). The receptor was derived from a man between 18 and 29 years old with active or convalescent COVID-19. Sample: peripheral blood. CDR3 loop: CAIKSGIGPLASYNEQFF. In DNA, the CDR3 is TGTGCCATCAAATCCGGGATCGGACCTTTGGCGTCCTACAATGAGCAGTTCTTC.